These 7 T cell receptor beta chains share one sample of origin, sequenced in a study of T cells in Graves' hyperthyroidism and ophthalmopathy. The CDR3 regions of TCR beta were amplified from RNA transcripts. The HTBI set primed first-round TCR CDR3 RT-PCR. MiXCR, run by TCRdb on the multiplex PCR reads, gives a single entry per CDR3 protein. The sample holds a few hundred thousand distinct CDR3 sequences, approximately 15% seen once. The sequenced sample was blood. The receptors were sampled from a woman between 18 and 30 years old with Graves' hyperthyroidism that later progressed to Graves' ophthalmopathy.

This clonotype has just a few counts. The rearrangement joins TRBV25-1 to TRBJ1-4; no definite D call. Trimming removed 3 bases at V and 1 base at J, with 9 bases between. In germline, CDR1 is MGHDK, CDR2 SYGVNS. The CDR3 totals 15 residues. The CDR3 coding sequence is TGTGCCAGCAGTGAGAGCAGAGGAACTAATGAAAAACTGTTTTTT. Translation: CASSESRGTNEKLFF.

The genes are TRBV28 and TRBJ1-5; D gene uncertain. V lost 8 bases and J 1 base, leaving 21 bases between the germline ends. CDR3 size: 17 residues. The germline V gene has CDR1 MDHEN and CDR2 SYDVKM. CDR3 protein: CASRPTLYKGSNQPQHF. In DNA, the CDR3 is TGTGCCAGCCGACCGACTCTATATAAGGGAAGCAATCAGCCCCAGCATTTT. The full variable domain, in which reference TRBV28 and TRBJ1-5 provide the parts outside the CDR3, is DVKVTQSSRYLVKRTGEKVFLECVQDMDHENMFWYRQDPGLGLRLIYFSYDVKMKEKGDIPEGYSVSREKKERFSLILESASTNQTSMYLCASRPTLYKGSNQPQHFGDGTRLSIL.

The chain recombines TRBV4-1 with TRBJ1-4; D not resolved. The CDR3 is 15 residues long. Germline V gene sequence: CDR1 MGHRA, CDR2 YSYEKL. V gave up 1 base and J gave up 2 bases, with 8 bases separating them. The CDR3 region is CASSQGRATNEKLFF. CDR3 nucleotides: TGCGCCAGCAGCCAAGGACGGGCGACTAATGAAAAACTGTTTTTT.

This clonotype was recorded at least ten times. The chain uses TRBV28 and TRBJ1-2; 7 bases match TRBD1. V gave up 3 bases and J gave up 5 bases; unmatched junction bases: 6. In germline, CDR1 is MDHEN, CDR2 SYDVKM. This CDR3 comprises 14 residues. Written as DNA, the CDR3 is TGTGCCAGCAGTTTGAGGGGGCGCGAATATGGCTACACCTTC. Its protein is CASSLRGREYGYTF.

This clonotype has at least ten counts. This chain connects TRBV28 to TRBJ2-3; 14 bases agree with TRBD2. Germline CDR1 reads MDHEN; CDR2 reads SYDVKM. V trimming: 6 bases; J trimming: 1 base; junction bases outside the gene matches: 12. The length of the CDR3 is 19 residues. CDR3 sequence reads: CASSPQGLAGVEGTDTQYF. The CDR3 bases are TGTGCCAGCAGCCCTCAGGGACTAGCGGGAGTAGAAGGCACAGATACGCAGTATTTT.

This clonotype was counted many times. The chain links TRBV20-1 to TRBJ1-1, with TRBD1 matching 10 bases. Per the germline V gene, CDR1 is DFQATT and CDR2 is SNEGSKA (reference sequence). V lost 1 base and J lost 7; bases outside the gene matches: 12. This CDR3 is built from 16 residues. CDR3: CSARVIDRGLEVEAFF. The CDR3 DNA reads TGCAGTGCTAGAGTTATCGACAGGGGGCTGGAGGTTGAAGCTTTCTTT.

This clonotype has more than one count but fewer than ten. V usage is TRBV18 and J usage is TRBJ1-3; TRBD1 aligns across 9 bases. The ends lost 5 bases at V and 2 bases at J; junction bases unmatched: 7. Germline CDR1 and CDR2: KGHSH and LQKENI. This CDR3 region has 16 residues. The CDR3 region has the DNA TGTGCCAGCTCAGAACAGGGGGCGAACCCTGGAAACACCATATATTTT. Translating it yields CASSEQGANPGNTIYF.